This T cell receptor (beta chain) emerged from a study of T cells after yellow fever vaccination. Study-level results: Most primary-vaccination clones recurred post-booster (just under 98% CD4, more than 85% CD8). The secondary response was weaker but peaked faster, day 5 versus 15. High-abundance clonotypes from the bulk population could contaminate FACS-sorted repertoires.

With respect to this clonotype: Its antigen is unknown.

Universal primer sites and UMIs were introduced during 5'RACE template-switching synthesis of TCR cDNA. TCRdb called the 5' RACE reads again in MiXCR, with one record for every CDR3 protein. The sample yields about 360,000 distinct CDR3 sequences, more than 5.5% seen once. The CDR3 loop spans 16 amino acids. Germline V lookup: CDR1 DFQATT, CDR2 SNEGSKA (reference sequence). The gene calls are TRBV20-1 and TRBJ2-7; 11 nucleotides match TRBD2. This receptor was obtained from a man aged 25 to 40 who received the YFV17D yellow fever vaccine. Source: PBMCs, taken 5 days after the yellow fever booster vaccination. The chain's CDR3 is CSGRRLAGKGDYEQYF. The CDR3 DNA sequence: TGCAGCGGACGGAGACTAGCGGGAAAGGGGGATTACGAGCAGTACTTC.